The clone carrying this T cell receptor beta chain was seen a few times. Its antigen is not identified. The record originates from a study of Graves' ophthalmopathy and Graves' hyperthyroidism. For the study at large: No ophthalmopathy within 18 months of follow-up signified stable hyperthyroidism.

The V and J ends lost 7 bases and 4 bases, in that order; junction bases with no gene match: 14. Germline assignment: CDR1 KGHDR and CDR2 SFDVKD. The CDR3 covers 16 residues. Overall study findings and caveats: Between ophthalmopathy and stable hyperthyroidism, a 13-signature model drew a separation with around 86% sensitivity and around 80% specificity. Blood contained most expanded thyroid clonotypes exceeding 0.001 frequency.

The sequenced template was RNA, covering the TCR beta CDR3 region. Second-round multiplex PCR came after first-round RT-PCR with HTBI primers. TCRdb re-derived calls from the multiplex PCR reads in MiXCR, one entry per CDR3 protein. The sample includes 500,000 to 700,000 distinct CDR3 sequences, just under 40% seen only once; the top ten take about 4.6%. Sequenced sample: peripheral blood or thyroid tissue (not recorded which). The clonotype originates from an adult man with Graves' hyperthyroidism. The chain couples TRBV24-1 to TRBJ1-2, with 7 bases fitting TRBD1. The chain's CDR3 is CATSTTGQQDTYGYTF. As DNA, the CDR3 is TGTGCCACCAGCACAACGGGACAGCAGGATACCTATGGCTACACCTTC.